This TCR beta chain was recorded in a study of cytomegalovirus exposure and HLA in healthy donors. With 60 Vbeta and 13 Jbeta primers, the PCR was carried out. Profiling relied on immunoSEQ multiplex PCR, and the TCRdb table lists in-frame clones only, not all of them. In the table there are around 100,000 clones, 70% to 80% of which are singletons. Per the germline V gene, CDR1 is SGHRS and CDR2 is YFSETQ. The V gene end was trimmed by 5 bases and the J gene end by 1 base; junction bases not matched to a gene: 12. This CDR3 has 18 amino acids. The specimen was PBMCs. The TCR originated in a man aged 45-65 years in good health and CMV-seropositive. The rearrangement joins TRBV5-1 to TRBJ2-3; 11 bases map to TRBD2. The CDR3 bases are TGCGCCAGCAGATCTACTAGCGGGAGTTTTACTCGCACAGATACGCAGTATTTT. Translated, it gives CASRSTSGSFTRTDTQYF.